This T cell receptor beta chain was recorded in a study of CD8 T cells in Susac syndrome. Whole-study findings and limits: It was acknowledged in the study that the number of individuals who were included in its TCR sequencing and HLA analysis was relatively small.

Trimming cost V 0 bases and J 0 bases; bases outside gene matches: 0. The CDR3 extends over 14 amino acids. Germline CDR1 SGHRS, CDR2 YFSETQ. Details on this clonotype: What it binds is not known.

High-throughput TCR beta sequencing covered peripheral CD8+ and CD4+ T cells. The patients with Susac syndrome were individuals who fulfilled the recently defined diagnostic criteria for disease that was either definite or probable. RNA was extracted with the RNeasy kit, and a quantity of roughly 0.45 to 1 ug was reverse transcribed using random hexamers. TCR beta CDR3 was amplified by immunoSEQ multiplex PCR. This amplification extended across 54 Vbeta and 13 Jbeta segments. Each CDR3 protein is one row after TCRdb ran MiXCR on the immunoSEQ multiplex PCR reads. The sample carries under 250,000 distinct CDR3 sequences, about 94% recorded once.

Sample: CD4+ T cells from PBMCs. The V gene is TRBV5-1, the J gene TRBJ2-7; 7 nucleotides align to TRBD2. This clonotype was sampled from a human donor with Susac syndrome. The CDR3 region is CASSLASGSYEQYF. DNA for the CDR3: TGCGCCAGCAGCTTGGCTAGCGGCTCCTACGAGCAGTACTTC.